This T cell receptor (beta chain) comes out of a study of CD8 T cells in Susac syndrome (dated by TCRdb to between 2018 and 2020). A note on the overall study: The study used repertoire sequencing to test whether antigen drove CD8+ T cell activation and differentiation in Susac syndrome. The study compared CD8+ T cell repertoire clonality among 12 healthy donors, about 14 Susac syndrome patients and around 16 multiple sclerosis patients.

Peripheral blood CD8+ and CD4+ T cells from healthy donors, Susac syndrome patients and multiple sclerosis patients were profiled using high-throughput TCR beta sequencing. Treatment-naive patients with stable or active relapsing-remitting disease fulfilling revised McDonald criteria were used as multiple sclerosis controls. Bulk CD8+ and CD4+ T cells were purified by magnetic negative isolation, while CD8+ TEMRA cells were enriched using FACS. Blood was collected in EDTA tubes and processed within 24 hours, with PBMCs isolated through density gradient centrifugation. PBMCs intended for TCR sequencing were cryopreserved in liquid nitrogen and were subsequently thawed in a 37 degrees C water bath. The sorted or isolated CD4+, CD8+ and CD8+ TEMRA cells reached a purity of at least 90%. Overall study outcomes, separate from this receptor: The number of individuals in the TCR sequencing and HLA analysis was acknowledged as relatively small.

RNA was extracted using the RNeasy kit, and about 0.5 to 1 microgram was reverse transcribed with random hexamers. The immunoSEQ multiplex PCR assay, which covers 54 Vbeta and 13 Jbeta segments, was used to amplify TCR beta CDR3 regions. To correct PCR amplification bias, a synthetic template baseline was used for both primer optimization and computational correction. Under the source paper's analysis protocol: Reads were assigned to V, D and J genes according to IMGT and analyzed in immunoSEQ Analyzer, with only productive sequences retained. Clonality was calculated as one minus the Shannon entropy normalized by log2 of the number of productive unique sequences. For each patient and control, public and private clones were evaluated among the 100 most prevalent clones. Clones were defined as Susac-specific if absent from the healthy and MS cohorts, from around 1,100 published viral clones and from other ImmuneACCESS disease sequences. TCRdb trimmed the raw reads at Q25, called clones with MiXCR and kept productive beta chains. Rows are combined by CDR3 protein, so each entry shows the most common genes and DNA. The V and J calls come from TCRdb's annotation, not from the publication. Here the sample has about 430,000 distinct CDR3 sequences; roughly 85% occur a single time. The leading ten clones occupy 0.12% of the sample.

The CDR3 measures 15 amino acids from cysteine to phenylalanine. Just the 45-base CDR3 DNA is kept, in frame starting at base 1. CDR1 LNHDA and CDR2 SQIVND are derived from the germline V gene (reference sequence). Worth noting for this clonotype: No cognate antigen has been identified for it. Compared with germline, one end of the junction differs, possibly owing to a read error.

This clonotype was obtained from a human donor with multiple sclerosis. The chain couples TRBV19 to TRBJ2-1; the D region possibly corresponds to TRBD2 (5 bases align). The sample consisted of CD8+ T cells from PBMCs. The nucleotide sequence is TGTGCCAGTAGCCCAGCGGAGAGCTCCTACAATGAGCGGTTCTTC. The encoded protein is CASSPAESSYNERFF.